Presented here are 23 T cell receptor beta chains from one specimen sequenced in a study of T cells in Graves' hyperthyroidism and ophthalmopathy. TCR beta CDR3 region amplification was performed from RNA transcripts. An initial round of RT-PCR targeting the TCR CDR3 relied on the HTBI primer set. MiXCR, run by TCRdb on the multiplex PCR reads, gives a single entry per CDR3 protein. The sample shows under 450,000 distinct CDR3 sequences, about 18% of them seen only once. Sequences were obtained from blood. These receptors all come from a woman aged 25 to 39 with Graves' hyperthyroidism that later progressed to Graves' ophthalmopathy.

This clonotype was seen at least ten times. The chain uses TRBV3-1 and TRBJ1-3; no firm D call. The CDR3 totals 14 residues. V was pared by 8 bases and J by 4 bases, with 15 bases between. Germline assignment: CDR1 LGHDT and CDR2 YNNKEL (reference sequence). The CDR3 DNA reads TGTGCCAGCGGACTGTGGGGTGGAGGAAACACCATATATTTT. It specifies CASGLWGGGNTIYF. The full variable domain, its missing parts supplied by reference TRBV3-1 and TRBJ1-3, is DTAVSQTPKYLVTQMGNDKSIKCEQNLGHDTMYWYKQDSKKFLKIMFSYNNKELIINETVPNRFSPKSPDKAHLNLHINSLELGDSAVYFCASGLWGGGNTIYFGEGSWLTVV.

This clonotype was recorded at least ten times. V is TRBV18 and J is TRBJ2-7; D tentatively reads TRBD1 or TRBD2 (6 bases each). Germline lookup yields CDR1 KGHSH and CDR2 LQKENI. V was pared by 6 bases and J by 3 bases, with 9 bases between. The CDR3 is made up of 12 amino acids. The CDR3 spells CASSGGHYEQYF. The DNA of the CDR3 is TGTGCCAGCTCTGGGGGGCACTACGAGCAGTACTTC.

This clonotype was counted many times. The rearrangement uses TRBV18 and TRBJ2-7; 8 bases line up with TRBD2. V shed 2 bases and J 1 base; nucleotides not matched to a gene: 4. The CDR3 runs 15 residues. Per the germline V gene, CDR1 is KGHSH and CDR2 is LQKENI. The CDR3 is CASSPWRGASYEQYF. DNA for the CDR3: TGTGCCAGCTCACCATGGCGGGGGGCTTCCTACGAGCAGTACTTC.

This clonotype has at least ten counts. The rearrangement joins TRBV19 to TRBJ2-5; 10 positions match TRBD1. The CDR3 is 13 residues long. V lost 5 bases and J lost 8; bases outside the gene matches: 5. The germline V gene encodes CDR1 LNHDA and CDR2 SQIVND (reference sequence). This CDR3 reads CASSPGTGVTQYF. In DNA form, the CDR3 reads TGTGCCAGTAGTCCAGGGACAGGGGTAACCCAGTACTTC.

The sample holds a few counts of this clonotype. The rearrangement links TRBV5-1 to TRBJ2-2; D not certain. This CDR3 is 14 amino acids long. Trimming shortened V by 4 bases and J by 2 bases, and 9 bases separated the two germline ends. CDR1 is SGHRS, CDR2 YFSETQ, per germline. The DNA for the CDR3 is TGCGCCAGCAGCGCGACGAGTAACACCGGGGAGCTGTTTTTT. Residues: CASSATSNTGELFF.

This clonotype was recorded many times. The V gene is TRBV7-2, the J gene TRBJ2-2, with 12 bases aligning to TRBD2. V lost 8 bases and J lost 0; bases outside the gene matches: 16. CDR1 is SGHTA and CDR2 is FQGNSA in the germline V gene. This CDR3 is 20 amino acids long. In DNA, the CDR3 is TGTGCCAGCTGGCCGCTAGCGGGAGGGCCTCGGGGGACGAACACCGGGGAGCTGTTTTTT. It specifies CASWPLAGGPRGTNTGELFF.

This clonotype has a count of ten or more. V gene TRBV18 combines with J gene TRBJ2-5; 9 bases are a match to TRBD1. CDR3 length: 16 amino acids. Germline CDR1 and CDR2: KGHSH and LQKENI. Trimming took 3 bases from V and 2 from J; bases not matched to a gene: 7. The CDR3 reads CASSPSGTGIQETQYF. Here the CDR3 DNA reads TGTGCCAGCTCACCCTCCGGGACAGGGATACAAGAGACCCAGTACTTC.

This clonotype has a handful of counts. The CDR3 sequence: CASSQDDWGLGNEQYF. For the CDR3, the DNA is TGCGCCAGCAGCCAAGATGATTGGGGGTTGGGGAACGAGCAGTACTTC. The rearrangement links TRBV4-1 to TRBJ2-7; either TRBD1 or TRBD2 may fit D (5 bases each). The germline gives CDR1 MGHRA, CDR2 YSYEKL. There are 16 residues in the CDR3. V was pared by 0 bases and J by 5 bases, with 17 bases between.

This clonotype was recorded at least ten times. This chain links TRBV2 with TRBJ2-3; a weak D match, TRBD1 (6 bases). The CDR3 sequence is 15 residues long. Germline V gene data show CDR1 as SNHLY and CDR2 as FYNNEI. Trimming removed 4 bases from V and 6 bases from J, with 17 bases in between. CDR3 coding DNA: TGTGCCAGCAGTGCGGCCGAGGACAGCGCGGATACGCAGTATTTT. This encodes CASSAAEDSADTQYF.

This clonotype was seen more than once but under ten times. This clone may be a read error of a much larger clone one base away. The chain couples TRBV4-1 to TRBJ1-2; 7 bases are a match to TRBD1. From germline, CDR1 is MGHRA and CDR2 YSYEKL. The CDR3 consists of 16 residues. CDR3 in amino acids: CASNQDWTGMAYGYTF. Here the CDR3 DNA reads TGCGCCAGCAACCAAGATTGGACAGGAATGGCCTATGGCTACACCTTC.

This clonotype was seen repeatedly, ten times or more. The chain joins TRBV28 to TRBJ1-1; D uncertain. Germline V gene sequence: CDR1 MDHEN, CDR2 SYDVKM. The CDR3 length is 16 residues. Trimming shortened V by 1 base and J by 0 bases, and 12 bases separated the two germline ends. CDR3 in DNA: TGTGCCAGCAGTTTATTTGGGGAGAGAATGAACACTGAAGCTTTCTTT. Its protein is CASSLFGERMNTEAFF.

This clonotype has at least ten counts. The chain joins TRBV10-3 to TRBJ2-3; TRBD1 might be the D (7 bases). This CDR3 spans 17 amino acids. Germline lookup yields CDR1 ENHRY and CDR2 SYGVKD. Trimming removed 4 bases from V and 6 bases from J, with 23 bases in between. The CDR3 here is CAISVGRGAVASDTQYF. The CDR3 region has the DNA TGTGCCATCAGTGTCGGCAGGGGGGCCGTCGCGTCGGATACGCAGTATTTT.

In its sample, this clonotype was seen many times. This chain links TRBV15 with TRBJ2-3; unclear D gene. Germline lookup yields CDR1 LNHNV and CDR2 YYDKDF (reference sequence). The V gene lost 4 bases and the J gene lost 4 bases, with 15 bases spanning the gap. The CDR3 covers 15 residues. The chain's CDR3 is CATSTTDTRADTQYF. In DNA, the CDR3 is TGTGCCACCAGCACGACCGACACTCGAGCAGATACGCAGTATTTT.

There are many counts of this clonotype. The chain uses TRBV7-8 and TRBJ2-3, with TRBD2 matching 12 bases. The CDR3 runs 19 residues. The germline gives CDR1 SGHVS, CDR2 FQNEAQ. V gave up 0 bases and J gave up 2 bases; unmatched junction bases: 9. The chain's CDR3 is CASSLALWLAGGSTDTQYF. The CDR3 DNA is TGTGCCAGCAGCTTAGCGCTTTGGCTAGCGGGAGGGTCCACAGATACGCAGTATTTT.

This clonotype was seen many times. V is TRBV20-1 and J is TRBJ2-7; 7 bases align to TRBD1. J was trimmed by 7 bases and V by 6 bases; bases with no gene match: 18. This CDR3 contains 15 residues. CDR1 and CDR2 from the germline V gene are DFQATT and SNEGSKA (reference sequence). Here the CDR3 reads CSAGMMTGTLGEQYF. DNA of the CDR3: TGCAGTGCGGGGATGATGACAGGGACCCTCGGGGAGCAGTACTTC.

This clonotype was seen at least ten times. The chain is built from TRBV28 and TRBJ2-2, with D maybe TRBD1 (6 bases). The V gene lost 5 bases and the J gene lost 5 bases, with 15 bases spanning the gap. The germline gives CDR1 MDHEN, CDR2 SYDVKM. CDR3 size: 15 residues. CDR3: CASSIQGYNTGELFF. CDR3 DNA: TGTGCCAGCAGTATTCAGGGGTATAATACCGGGGAGCTGTTTTTT. Complete variable domain (other parts from reference TRBV28 and TRBJ2-2): DVKVTQSSRYLVKRTGEKVFLECVQDMDHENMFWYRQDPGLGLRLIYFSYDVKMKEKGDIPEGYSVSREKKERFSLILESASTNQTSMYLCASSIQGYNTGELFFGEGSRLTVL.

The rearrangement uses TRBV27 and TRBJ2-2; TRBD1 aligns across 8 bases. J gave up 4 bases and V 5 bases, and 6 bases lay outside the gene matches. Germline assignment: CDR1 MNHEY and CDR2 SMNVEV (reference sequence). This CDR3 has 15 residues. CDR3 DNA: TGTGCCAGCAGTCCTATAACAGGGGGCACCGGGGAGCTGTTTTTT. This gives the protein CASSPITGGTGELFF.

This clonotype was seen repeatedly, ten times or more. The genes are TRBV27 and TRBJ1-2; a possible D gene is TRBD1 (6 bases). The CDR3 extends over 13 amino acids. Germline V lookup: CDR1 MNHEY, CDR2 SMNVEV (reference sequence). V dropped 5 bases and J dropped 5 bases, with 12 bases sitting between them. DNA of the CDR3: TGTGCCAGCAGTCCCAGGGGCGCATATGGCTACACCTTC. Protein product: CASSPRGAYGYTF.

The rearrangement joins TRBV7-9 to TRBJ2-3, with 7 positions matching TRBD2. From germline, CDR1 is SEHNR and CDR2 FQNEAQ (reference sequence). CDR3 length: 15 residues. J gave up 3 bases and V 3 bases, and 6 bases lay outside the gene matches. The CDR3 sequence: CASSFAGVFTDTQYF. For the CDR3, the DNA is TGTGCCAGCAGCTTTGCGGGAGTTTTTACAGATACGCAGTATTTT. Full variable domain (outside the CDR3, taken from reference TRBV7-9 and TRBJ2-3): DTGVSQNPRHKITKRGQNVTFRCDPISEHNRLYWYRQTLGQGPEFLTYFQNEAQLEKSRLLSDRFSAERPKGSFSTLEIQRTEQGDSAMYLCASSFAGVFTDTQYFGPGTRLTVL.

This clonotype has just a few counts. Possible read error: a much larger clone is one base away. The CDR3 spells CAISRTGGNTEAFF. The DNA of the CDR3 is TGTGCCATCAGTCGGACAGGGGGGAACACTGAAGCTTTCTTT. The chain joins TRBV10-3 to TRBJ1-1; 10 bases are a match to TRBD1. Germline lookup yields CDR1 ENHRY and CDR2 SYGVKD. The CDR3 loop spans 14 amino acids. Trimming removed 5 bases from V and 1 base from J; junction bases left unmatched: 1.

In its sample, this clonotype was seen a few times. The chain couples TRBV9 to TRBJ2-1; 11 nucleotides match TRBD2. The CDR3 has 18 residues. The germline V gene encodes CDR1 SGDLS and CDR2 YYNGEE. V shed 0 bases and J 4 bases; nucleotides not matched to a gene: 9. The CDR3 here is CASSVAVAGGPGYNEQFF. CDR3 in DNA: TGTGCCAGCAGCGTAGCGGTAGCGGGAGGGCCGGGTTACAATGAGCAGTTCTTC.

A few counts support this clonotype. This rearrangement joins TRBV19 to TRBJ1-2; D is possibly TRBD1 (5 bases). V dropped 3 bases and J dropped 4 bases, with 24 bases sitting between them. CDR3 size: 18 residues. The germline V gene has CDR1 LNHDA and CDR2 SQIVND (reference sequence). The CDR3 is CASSIQSKSPRDSYGYTF. As DNA, the CDR3 is TGTGCCAGTAGTATCCAATCCAAATCACCTCGAGACAGCTATGGCTACACCTTC.

This chain links TRBV6-1 with TRBJ2-7; D remains ambiguous. The CDR3 totals 14 residues. Germline CDR1 reads MNHNS; CDR2 reads SASEGT. Trimming took 7 bases from V and 4 from J, leaving 17 bases between them. The CDR3 loop reads CASIPPNQAYEQYF. DNA for the CDR3: TGTGCCAGCATCCCACCAAACCAGGCGTACGAGCAGTACTTC.